This passage covers 16 T cell receptor beta chains from one sample sequenced in a study of blood T cell repertoires in COVID-19. Measured with immunoSEQ multiplex PCR; TCRdb has only the in-frame clones, and not every one. Among some 110,000 clones, approximately 81% were seen once, and the ten largest hold 6%. The sample was peripheral blood. These receptor sequences come from a man aged 80 or over with COVID-19, enrolled during active disease.

This clone showed up many times. The chain recombines TRBV19 with TRBJ1-1; perhaps TRBD1 as D (6 bases). In germline, CDR1 is LNHDA, CDR2 SQIVND (reference sequence). V shed 6 bases and J shed 4 bases, with 12 bases lying between them. This CDR3 is 13 amino acids long. In DNA form, the CDR3 reads TGTGCCAGTAGGGGGGCAGGAGCCACTGAAGCTTTCTTT. As protein: CASRGAGATEAFF. The whole variable domain, remainder taken from reference TRBV19 and TRBJ1-1, is DGGITQSPKYLFRKEGQNVTLSCEQNLNHDAMYWYRQDPGQGLRLIYYSQIVNDFQKGDIAEGYSVSREKKESFPLTVTSAQKNPTAFYLCASRGAGATEAFFGQGTRLTVV.

This chain connects TRBV6-5 to TRBJ2-7; D is uncertain. This CDR3 has 11 amino acids. V lost 4 bases and J 4 bases, leaving 5 bases between the germline ends. The germline CDR1 and CDR2 sequences are MNHEY and SVGAGI. CDR3 residues: CASSSLYEQYF. In DNA form, the CDR3 reads TGTGCCAGCAGTTCACTTTACGAGCAGTACTTC.

As regards this clone: The junction differs from germline at one of its ends, possibly a read error. This chain joins TRBV28 and TRBJ2-7; 9 bases align to TRBD1. This CDR3 is 15 amino acids long. The germline V gene encodes CDR1 MDHEN and CDR2 SYDVKM. This chain's CDR3 is CAGSPRTGVSYEQYF. The DNA of the CDR3 is TGTGCCGGCAGCCCCCGGACAGGGGTTTCCTACGAGCAGTACTTC.

The V call is TRBV5-1, the J call TRBJ1-2, with TRBD1 identical over 8 bases. V trimming: 0 bases; J trimming: 7 bases; junction bases outside the gene matches: 5. CDR3 size: 14 residues. Germline assignment: CDR1 SGHRS and CDR2 YFSETQ. The CDR3 bases are TGCGCCAGCAGCTTGGCAGGGGGCGATGGTGGCTACACCTTC. It translates to CASSLAGGDGGYTF.

In this sample, this clone turned up once. Here the CDR3 reads CASSQGTGGILEKLFF. CDR3 sequence (DNA): TGCGCCAGCAGCCAGGGGACAGGGGGAATTTTGGAAAAACTGTTTTTT. V gene TRBV4-3 combines with J gene TRBJ1-4; 11 positions agree with TRBD1. V shed 3 bases and J 8 bases; nucleotides not matched to a gene: 8. Germline lookup yields CDR1 LGHNA and CDR2 YSLEER. CDR3 length: 16 amino acids.

This chain joins TRBV28 and TRBJ1-1; 7 bases are a match to TRBD1. The J segment lost 3 bases and the V segment lost 1 base, leaving 11 bases of the junction unmatched. In germline, CDR1 is MDHEN, CDR2 SYDVKM. There are 17 residues in the CDR3. CDR3 protein: CASSLLSPHTGDTEAFF. The CDR3 DNA reads as TGTGCCAGCAGTTTATTATCGCCGCACACAGGGGACACTGAAGCTTTCTTT.

This chain uses TRBV10-3 with TRBJ1-2; 9 bases map to TRBD1. V lost 0 bases and J lost 7; bases outside the gene matches: 15. The CDR3 sequence is 18 residues long. Germline-derived CDR1 and CDR2 are ENHRY and SYGVKD. The DNA of the CDR3 is TGTGCCATCAGTGAGTCGGGGACAGGGAACTATAGAAAGGGTGGCTACACCTTC. This translates into CAISESGTGNYRKGGYTF.

The chain recombines TRBV6-5 with TRBJ2-7; the match to TRBD2 covers 8 bases. J gave up 0 bases and V 6 bases, and 4 bases lay outside the gene matches. The CDR3 sequence is 14 residues long. Germline CDR1 reads MNHEY; CDR2 reads SVGAGI. The CDR3 sequence is CASRTSGSSYEQYF. CDR3 sequence (DNA): TGTGCCAGCAGAACTAGCGGAAGCTCCTACGAGCAGTACTTC.

This chain uses TRBV19 with TRBJ1-2; 12 bases line up with TRBD1. The CDR3 has 17 amino acids. J was trimmed by 0 bases and V by 5 bases; bases with no gene match: 7. The germline V gene encodes CDR1 LNHDA and CDR2 SQIVND (reference sequence). The CDR3 nucleotides are TGTGCCAGTAGTCGTGGGACAGGGGGCACCCCTAACTATGGCTACACCTTC. It encodes CASSRGTGGTPNYGYTF.

In regard to this clone: Compared with germline, one end of the junction differs, possibly owing to a read error. This chain links TRBV5-1 with TRBJ2-7; D is ambiguous. This CDR3 has 11 residues. CDR1 is SGHRS and CDR2 is YFSETQ in the germline V gene. The CDR3 DNA follows: TGCGCCAGCAGCTTGGATGGGCTGTCGCACTTC. Translation gives CASSLDGLSHF.

The genes are TRBV7-9 and TRBJ2-2; TRBD1 aligns across 8 bases. Trimming removed 1 base from V and 6 bases from J; junction bases left unmatched: 10. Germline V gene sequence: CDR1 SEHNR, CDR2 FQNEAQ (reference sequence). CDR3 size: 17 residues. In DNA form, the CDR3 reads TGTGCCAGCAGCTTAGATCGGGGACAGGATTTCGCCGGGGAGCTGTTTTTT. Its translation is CASSLDRGQDFAGELFF.

The chain joins TRBV3-1 (or the pseudogene TRBV3-2) to TRBJ1-6; 7 nucleotides match TRBD1. CDR1 and CDR2 from the germline V gene are LGHDT and YNNKEL (reference sequence). The CDR3 sequence is 17 residues long. J gave up 3 bases and V 6 bases, and 11 bases lay outside the gene matches. CDR3 in amino acids: CASRAGTVMHYNSPLHF. CDR3 bases: TGTGCCAGCAGGGCAGGGACAGTCATGCACTATAATTCACCCCTCCACTTT.

The chain carries TRBV19 and TRBJ2-3; 9 bases are shared with TRBD1. Looked up from germline, CDR1 is LNHDA and CDR2 is SQIVND (reference sequence). The CDR3 has 15 residues. The V and J ends lost 6 bases and 3 bases, in that order; junction bases with no gene match: 7. The CDR3 DNA reads as TGTGCCAGTAGCGGGACAGGGATTTGGACAGATACGCAGTATTTT. Amino acid sequence: CASSGTGIWTDTQYF.

In this sample, this clone turned up a few times. The chain has TRBV21-1 and TRBJ2-7; TRBD2, as called in the table, went unchecked against the DNA. TRBV21-1 is shown as a pseudogene. The CDR3 consists of 16 residues. CDR3 sequence: CASSSGLAGVEDEQYF. CDR3 in DNA: TGTGCCAGCAGCTCGGGACTAGCGGGAGTCGAGGACGAGCAGTACTTC.

This clone has just a few counts. The chain links TRBV28 to TRBJ2-7; 10 nucleotides agree with TRBD1. Trimming cost V 5 bases and J 5 bases; bases outside gene matches: 12. CDR1 and CDR2 (germline): MDHEN, SYDVKM. The CDR3 has 16 residues. DNA of the CDR3: TGTGCCAGCAGTCTCCCGGGACAGGGGTTTAGCCACGAGCAGTACTTC. It specifies CASSLPGQGFSHEQYF.

The chain uses TRBV5-4 and TRBJ2-7, with 10 bases matching TRBD2. CDR1 is SGHNT, CDR2 YYREEE, per germline (reference sequence). The CDR3 is 14 residues long. The V segment lost 9 bases and the J segment 3 bases; nucleotides outside the gene matches: 9. For the CDR3, the DNA is TGTGCCACCCAATTAGCGGGAGGTATCTACGAGCAGTACTTC. Protein: CATQLAGGIYEQYF.